This TCR beta chain was captured by sequencing in a study of T-cell reconstitution after alpha-beta-depleted transplantation in children. Study-level points and caveats: A year post-transplant, T-cell counts and diversity derived mostly from newly produced T cells. Reportedly, only several hundred clones from non-depleted graft cells drove alpha-beta T-cell counts at about two months. It was surviving recipient T cells and thymic progenitors that gave some patients high TCRbeta diversity at day 60.

In this sample, this clonotype turned up a few times. Its matching antigen is unknown. Unique molecular identifiers featured in how the TCRbeta library was prepared. TCRdb called the PCR reads again in MiXCR, with one record for every CDR3 protein. The sample includes around 200,000 distinct CDR3 sequences, under 13% seen only once; the top ten take 28%. This CDR3 comprises 15 residues. Germline V gives CDR1 SGHRS, CDR2 YFSETQ. Trimming removed 2 bases at V and 4 bases at J, with 16 bases between. The sequences come from PBMCs, collected before TCRalphabeta/CD19-depleted stem cell transplant. The chain recombines TRBV5-1 with TRBJ2-7; D not resolved. The source is a child younger than two with acute myeloid leukemia, due to receive a stem cell transplant. The CDR3 sequence is CASSFNGPLHYEQYF. As DNA, the CDR3 is TGCGCCAGCAGCTTTAACGGACCCCTACATTACGAGCAGTACTTC.